The rows below give T cell receptor beta chains drawn from one sample of a study of radiotherapy plus CTLA-4 blockade in lung cancer. Profiled with immunoSEQ multiplex PCR; TCRdb holds only in-frame clones, not every one. There are roughly 59,000 clones in the sample; less than 75% occur only once, and around 8.8% lies in the top ten. The sample here was peripheral blood, taken from a patient treated with radiotherapy plus ipilimumab. The origin of the receptors is a human donor with non-small cell lung cancer whose response to radiotherapy plus ipilimumab could not be evaluated. Each CDR3 is given with its conserved first and last residue. Fields, in order: J gene, V gene, D gene, clone size, CDR3 DNA, CDR3 protein. A D gene is named only where the DNA matches it firmly. For some rows the clone size is stated as once, few or many, or as a class when expanded; others skip it.

TRBJ2-1 TRBV4-1 - - TGCGCCAGCAGCCAAGATCAGGGTTGGGGGGTGAGCTCCTACAATGAGCAGTTCTTC CASSQDQGWGVSSYNEQFF
TRBJ2-3 TRBV2 TRBD2 - TGTGCCAGCAGTGAAGGGTGGACTAGCGGGGGGGCGGATACGCAGTATTTT CASSEGWTSGGADTQYF
TRBJ1-1 TRBV5-6 TRBD1 once TGTGCCAGCAGTCGGATGGGGACAGGGGGGAACACTGAAGCTTTCTTT CASSRMGTGGNTEAFF
TRBJ2-7 TRBV19 - medium-sized TGTGCCAGTAGTATGGAGTCTACCCGCGGCGGCTACGAGCAGTACTTC CASSMESTRGGYEQYF
TRBJ2-7 TRBV6-6 TRBD1 - TGTGCCAGCAGTTCAGGACAGGGGGCGTGGGAGCAGTACTTC CASSSGQGAWEQYF
TRBJ2-7 TRBV4-1 - - TGCGCCAGCAGCCAAGGACTGTTGGAAAGGCAGTACTTC CASSQGLLERQYF
TRBJ1-2 TRBV7-2 - - TGTGCCAGCAGCTTAGGCAGGGCCTATGGCTACACCTTC CASSLGRAYGYTF
TRBJ2-3 TRBV7-2 - - TGTGCCAGCAGCCGCCGCCTTAGGGGGGATACGCAGTATTTT CASSRRLRGDTQYF
TRBJ2-2 TRBV5-6 TRBD1 - TGTGCCAGCAGCAAACTCAACAGGGGGGACACCGGGGAGCTGTTTTTT CASSKLNRGDTGELFF
TRBJ1-1 TRBV11-2 - few TGTGCCAGCAGCTCCCACCGCTACCGGGGGGCCGAGAACACTGAAGCTTTCTTT CASSSHRYRGAENTEAFF
TRBJ1-1 TRBV7-2 - - TGTGCCAGCAGCTTAGCAGGAAGGGGGACAGAAGCTTTCTTT CASSLAGRGTEAFF
TRBJ1-1 TRBV5-8 TRBD1 - TGTGCCAGCAGCGAACGGACAGGGGGCGTATTCACTGAAGCTTTCTTT CASSERTGGVFTEAFF
TRBJ1-3 TRBV6-1 - - TGTGCCAGCAGTGAAGCAGGGGCTGGAAACACCATATATTTT CASSEAGAGNTIYF
TRBJ1-1 TRBV7-3 TRBD1 - TGTGCCAGCAGCCTTCGGAATCAGGGGGGTGACACTGAAGCTTTCTTT CASSLRNQGGDTEAFF
TRBJ1-1 TRBV4-2 - - TGTGCCAGCAGCCAAGCAGGGATCACTGAAGCTTTCTTT CASSQAGITEAFF
TRBJ2-2 TRBV6-6 - once TGTGCCAGCACCACGGGGGCAGGGGGGCACACCGGGGAGCTGTTTTTT CASTTGAGGHTGELFF
TRBJ1-2 TRBV28 - - TGTGCCAGCAGTTTAAACATGGCGGGCTCTAACTATGGCTACACCTTC CASSLNMAGSNYGYTF
TRBJ1-5 TRBV6-6 TRBD1 - TGTGCCAGCGCCCCCCAGGGGGCGCTGGGAGGGCCCCAGCATTTT CASAPQGALGGPQHF
TRBJ1-4 TRBV19 - - TGTGCCAGTAGTTCCGCAGGTGCAACTAATGAAAAACTGTTTTTT CASSSAGATNEKLFF
TRBJ1-1 TRBV30 TRBD1 - TGTGCCTGGAGTGTATTCTGGCAGGGGGACACTGAAGCTTTCTTT CAWSVFWQGDTEAFF
TRBJ1-4 TRBV28 TRBD1 - TGTGCCAGCCGAACAGGGGGCCATGCTAATGAAAAACTGTTTTTT CASRTGGHANEKLFF
TRBJ1-2 TRBV7-2 - - TGTGCCAGCACCGAGATTGGGGGGAGAGGCTACACCTTC CASTEIGGRGYTF
TRBJ1-6 TRBV7-2 - - TGTGCCAGCAGCTTAGTCGCACAGAACTTTTCACCCCTCCACTTT CASSLVAQNFSPLHF